This TCR beta chain was observed in a study of beta chain features in type 1 diabetes. Study-wide background: Cells sorted and examined across all samples totaled around 110,000,000. Study results and limitations: Moderately but significantly shorter TCRB CDR3s were found in Type 1 diabetes patients in all four CD4+ subsets. TCRB rearrangement may or may not be influenced by HLA type; here this remained unresolved. The naive, central memory and Treg TCRB repertoires showed an apparent similarity that was greater among patients than among healthy donors.

Turning to this clone: Its specificity is not known.

The study reverse transcribed the entire isolated RNA, so it sequenced expressed TCRB transcripts. Sequencing used immunoSEQ multiplex PCR; TCRdb keeps in-frame clones, though not all of them. Of around 160,000 clones listed, 40% to 60% are singletons. Material: Tregs from blood. The sequence was obtained from a man aged 18 to 29 in good health.

The CDR3 sequence is CASSPTGRNIQYF. The DNA of the CDR3 is TGTGCCAGCAGCCCGACAGGGAGGAACATTCAGTACTTC. This rearrangement joins TRBV6-5 to TRBJ2-4; TRBD1 might be the D (7 bases). CDR1 and CDR2 from the germline V gene are MNHEY and SVGAGI. V was pared by 6 bases and J by 7 bases, with 13 bases between. The CDR3 totals 13 residues.